These 21 T cell receptor beta chains were sequenced from one sample in a study of cytomegalovirus exposure and HLA in healthy donors. Produced via immunoSEQ multiplex PCR; TCRdb's table is partial and in-frame only. Among 220,000 or so clones listed, 85% to 95% were seen once. The sample comprised PBMCs. All receptors come from a woman younger than 30 in good health and CMV-seronegative.

The gene calls are TRBV15 and TRBJ1-2; the D is unclear. CDR3 length equals 13 residues. Germline V lookup: CDR1 LNHNV, CDR2 YYDKDF (reference sequence). Trimming shortened V by 4 bases and J by 1 base, and 7 bases separated the two germline ends. CDR3 residues: CATSTRGNYGYTF. The CDR3 DNA is TGTGCCACCAGCACTCGGGGTAACTATGGCTACACCTTC. The full variable domain, with the rest looked up from reference TRBV15 and TRBJ1-2, is DAMVIQNPRYQVTQFGKPVTLSCSQTLNHNVMYWYQQKSSQAPKLLFHYYDKDFNNEADTPDNFQSRRPNTSFCFLDIRSPGLGDTAMYLCATSTRGNYGYTFGSGTRLTVV.

The rearrangement joins TRBV5-6 to TRBJ1-1; D ambiguous. Germline V gene lookup returns CDR1 SGHDT and CDR2 YYEEEE. The V gene lost 3 bases and the J gene lost 6 bases, with 15 bases spanning the gap. This CDR3 comprises 14 residues. The CDR3, as DNA: TGTGCCAGCAGCTATGGACGGAGGAGCGCTGAAGCTTTCTTT. Encoded protein: CASSYGRRSAEAFF.

The chain recombines TRBV6-5 with TRBJ1-6, with D maybe TRBD1 (6 bases). The germline V gene encodes CDR1 MNHEY and CDR2 SVGAGI. V was pared by 4 bases and J by 6 bases, with 10 bases between. This CDR3 is 14 amino acids long. CDR3 region: CASSWGGGNSPLHF. For the CDR3, the DNA is TGTGCCAGCAGTTGGGGGGGCGGTAATTCACCCCTCCACTTT.

V and J are TRBV11-1 and TRBJ1-1; D is unresolved. The CDR3 is made up of 14 amino acids. Germline CDR1 reads SGHAT; CDR2 reads FQDESV (reference sequence). V lost 2 bases, J lost 1 base, and 8 bases lay in between. As DNA, the CDR3 is TGTGCCAGCAGCTTAAACCCGGGGAACACTGAAGCTTTCTTT. Its translation is CASSLNPGNTEAFF.

The rearrangement links TRBV28 to TRBJ2-7, with D tentatively TRBD1 (7 bases). The V gene lost 3 bases and the J gene lost 1 base, with 13 bases spanning the gap. The CDR3 is made up of 15 amino acids. In germline, CDR1 is MDHEN, CDR2 SYDVKM. The CDR3 sequence: CASSFRRGRSYEQYF. The CDR3 DNA reads as TGTGCCAGCAGTTTTAGGAGGGGGCGTTCCTACGAGCAGTACTTC.

This CDR3 is CASSGGTENTGELFF. Written as DNA, the CDR3 is TGCGCCAGCAGTGGGGGCACGGAGAACACCGGGGAGCTGTTTTTT. V usage is TRBV10-1 and J usage is TRBJ2-2, with D possibly matching TRBD1 (5 bases). Germline CDR1 and CDR2: WNHNN and SYGVQD (reference sequence). The CDR3 has 15 residues. The V end lost 4 bases, the J end lost 1 base, and 10 bases lay between the germline ends.

V and J are TRBV6-7 and TRBJ2-7; 9 bases map to TRBD1. TRBV6-7 falls under the ORF class, with uncertain function. There are 15 residues in the CDR3. V was clipped by 8 bases and J by 7 bases; unmatched bases: 15. The chain's CDR3 is CASSPAPGTGTEQYF. CDR3 sequence (DNA): TGTGCCAGCTCCCCTGCCCCCGGGACAGGGACGGAGCAGTACTTC.

This clone was counted between two and nine times. The rearrangement joins TRBV11-3 to TRBJ1-1; 9 nucleotides match TRBD1. Germline V lookup: CDR1 SGHNT, CDR2 YENEEA. The CDR3 sequence is 15 residues long. J gave up 2 bases and V 5 bases, and 6 bases lay outside the gene matches. In DNA form, the CDR3 reads TGTGCCAGCAGCAGGAGGACAGGGGATAACACTGAAGCTTTCTTT. Its translation: CASSRRTGDNTEAFF.

The chain couples TRBV29-1 to TRBJ2-7; possibly TRBD2 for D (5 bases). The germline V gene encodes CDR1 SQVTM and CDR2 ANQGSEA. This CDR3 is built from 12 residues. Between the trimmed V and J ends, which lost 6 bases and 7 bases, there was a span of 16 bases. The CDR3 protein is CSVVPPRGEQYF. CDR3 DNA: TGCAGCGTCGTGCCTCCCCGGGGAGAGCAGTACTTC.

The rearrangement uses TRBV6-5 and TRBJ1-1; D is possibly TRBD1 (5 bases). Trimming removed 5 bases from V and 5 bases from J, with 18 bases in between. CDR3 length: 15 amino acids. The germline V gene has CDR1 MNHEY and CDR2 SVGAGI. The CDR3 reads CASSRGSVEGTEAFF. Here the CDR3 DNA reads TGTGCCAGCAGTCGCGGGTCGGTGGAGGGGACTGAAGCTTTCTTT.

This clone has only one observation. The V gene is TRBV2, the J gene TRBJ1-4; D gene unclear. Trimming took off 1 base at V and 7 bases at J, with 7 bases between the two ends. CDR3 length equals 13 residues. Germline loops: CDR1 SNHLY, CDR2 FYNNEI. The CDR3 nucleotides read TGTGCCAGCAGTGAAGACGGTGGTGAAAAACTGTTTTTT. Translating it yields CASSEDGGEKLFF.

The CDR3 loop is CASSLGTGQVVYEQYF. In DNA form, the CDR3 reads TGCGCCAGCAGCTTGGGTACGGGACAGGTGGTCTACGAGCAGTACTTC. This sequence joins TRBV5-1 and TRBJ2-7; 8 nucleotides line up with TRBD1. The CDR3 has 16 amino acids. CDR1 is SGHRS, CDR2 YFSETQ, per germline. V lost 0 bases and J lost 3; bases outside the gene matches: 8.

The chain couples TRBV6-1 to TRBJ2-5; D may be TRBD2 (6 bases). With 4 bases removed from V and 7 bases from J, the gap between germline ends came to 19 bases. CDR3 length equals 15 residues. Germline assignment: CDR1 MNHNS and CDR2 SASEGT. Written as DNA, the CDR3 is TGTGCCAGCAGTGGGGTGGTCGGGGGACGTGGGACCCAGTACTTC. Translated, it gives CASSGVVGGRGTQYF.

This sequence joins TRBV27 and TRBJ1-5; 7 bases line up with TRBD1. The ends lost 5 bases at V and 2 bases at J; junction bases unmatched: 9. The CDR3 extends over 16 amino acids. Germline lookup yields CDR1 MNHEY and CDR2 SMNVEV (reference sequence). The CDR3 nucleotides read TGTGCCAGCAGTCCATCACAGGGGTTGGGCAATCAGCCCCAGCATTTT. It specifies CASSPSQGLGNQPQHF.

The chain links TRBV28 to TRBJ1-4, with D unclear. V lost 5 bases, J lost 4 bases, and 11 bases lay in between. Germline CDR1 reads MDHEN; CDR2 reads SYDVKM. The length of the CDR3 is 14 residues. This CDR3 reads CASSARSFNEKLFF. In DNA, the CDR3 is TGTGCCAGCAGTGCCAGAAGTTTTAATGAAAAACTGTTTTTT.

V and J are TRBV10-2 and TRBJ1-2; 7 bases line up with TRBD1. The germline V gene has CDR1 WSHSY and CDR2 SAAADI. Losses at the gene ends were 4 bases for V and 4 bases for J; bases not matched to a gene: 9. The CDR3 runs 15 residues. CDR3 DNA: TGCGCCAGCAGTGCCACGTTAGGGACAGTCTATGGCTACACCTTC. Its protein is CASSATLGTVYGYTF.

The rearrangement links TRBV27 to TRBJ2-3, with TRBD1 matching over 9 bases. The CDR3 covers 15 residues. V was pared by 2 bases and J by 4 bases, with 4 bases of the junction left unmatched. CDR1 and CDR2 from the germline V gene are MNHEY and SMNVEV (reference sequence). This chain's CDR3 is CASSLGTGLSDTQYF. CDR3 sequence (DNA): TGTGCCAGCAGTTTAGGGACAGGGCTGTCAGATACGCAGTATTTT.

The table lists this clone with a few counts. The chain employs TRBV10-1 and TRBJ1-5; D is possibly TRBD1 (6 bases). CDR1 WNHNN and CDR2 SYGVQD come from the germline V gene (reference sequence). Trimming cost V 5 bases and J 4 bases, with 15 bases left between them. There are 15 residues in the CDR3. CDR3 loop: CASSSHPQGNQPQHF. CDR3 DNA sequence: TGCGCCAGCAGTAGTCACCCTCAGGGGAATCAGCCCCAGCATTTT.

This chain joins TRBV2 and TRBJ1-4; D is uncertain. V shed 6 bases and J shed 7 bases, with 15 bases lying between them. This CDR3 comprises 14 residues. Per germline, CDR1 SNHLY and CDR2 FYNNEI. The CDR3 nucleotides read TGTGCCAGCAGCGAACAGACGGAGGGTGAAAAACTGTTTTTT. Its protein is CASSEQTEGEKLFF.

This chain links TRBV27 with TRBJ2-5; D is perhaps TRBD2 (7 bases). The germline gives CDR1 MNHEY, CDR2 SMNVEV (reference sequence). The CDR3 is made up of 16 amino acids. V was shortened by 5 bases and J by 4 bases, with 20 bases between the two germline ends. The CDR3 region has the DNA TGTGCCAGCAGTGGGTTAGGGGGGGGAAGTGGAGAGACCCAGTACTTC. It codes for CASSGLGGGSGETQYF.

The chain carries TRBV11-2 and TRBJ1-1; 8 bases are shared with TRBD1. The ends lost 4 bases at V and 3 bases at J; junction bases unmatched: 7. There are 15 residues in the CDR3. Germline assignment: CDR1 SGHAT and CDR2 FQNNGV. The CDR3 spells CASSYRGNRDTEAFF. CDR3 DNA sequence: TGTGCCAGCAGCTACAGGGGGAATCGGGACACTGAAGCTTTCTTT.